The 21 T cell receptor beta chains given below trace back to one sample, sequenced in a study of blood T cell repertoires in COVID-19. Sequencing used immunoSEQ multiplex PCR; TCRdb keeps in-frame clones, though not all of them. This table holds about 370,000 clones, 75% to 90% found once. Sequencing was done on a sample of PBMCs or T cells enriched from blood (not recorded which). The receptors come from a man aged 18 to 35 who had recovered from COVID-19.

This clone was observed a few times. The rearrangement joins TRBV9 to TRBJ2-6; D gene unclear. Per germline, CDR1 SGDLS and CDR2 YYNGEE. V shed 3 bases and J shed 0 bases, with 4 bases lying between them. The CDR3 is made up of 14 amino acids. The CDR3 here is CASSASSGANVLTF. The CDR3 bases are TGTGCCAGCAGCGCGAGCTCTGGGGCCAACGTCCTGACTTTC.

This sequence joins TRBV12-3 or TRBV12-4 and TRBJ2-7; TRBD1 is a possible D gene (5 bases). The V gene lost 3 bases and the J gene lost 1 base, with 7 bases spanning the gap. The CDR3 is made up of 13 amino acids. The CDR3 nucleotides are TGTGCCAGCAGTTTTCAGGGATCCTACGAGCAGTACTTC. This translates into CASSFQGSYEQYF.

The chain couples TRBV29-1 to TRBJ1-1; D is unclear. The ends were cut back, 5 bases at V and 1 base at J, with 14 bases in the middle. The germline V gene has CDR1 SQVTM and CDR2 ANQGSEA. The length of the CDR3 is 14 residues. The CDR3 region is CSVRPRIGNTEAFF. For the CDR3, the DNA is TGCAGCGTTAGGCCCAGGATTGGGAACACTGAAGCTTTCTTT.

The chain employs TRBV7-9 and TRBJ2-7, with TRBD1 matching over 7 bases. The trim removed 5 bases at V and 3 bases at J, leaving 7 bases unmatched. CDR1 and CDR2 from the germline V gene are SEHNR and FQNEAQ (reference sequence). This CDR3 has 14 residues. DNA of the CDR3: TGTGCCAGCAGCCTAGGACAGGCTGTCTACGAGCAGTACTTC. Translating it yields CASSLGQAVYEQYF.

V is TRBV27 and J is TRBJ1-2; 9 nucleotides line up with TRBD1. V shed 0 bases and J 6 bases; nucleotides not matched to a gene: 8. The CDR3 is 16 amino acids. The germline V gene encodes CDR1 MNHEY and CDR2 SMNVEV (reference sequence). This CDR3 is CASSLSWGTGIHGYTF. In DNA, the CDR3 is TGTGCCAGCAGTTTATCGTGGGGGACAGGGATACATGGCTACACCTTC.

The chain links TRBV5-1 to TRBJ1-3; the D gene is possibly TRBD1 (5 bases). This CDR3 has 14 amino acids. The V gene lost 7 bases and the J gene lost 7 bases, with 18 bases spanning the gap. The germline V gene encodes CDR1 SGHRS and CDR2 YFSETQ. The CDR3 DNA is TGCGCCAGCGCCCTTGGGGGGGAGACGAACACCATATATTTT. Translated: CASALGGETNTIYF.

The V gene is TRBV11-2, the J gene TRBJ2-2, with D maybe TRBD1 (5 bases). Trimming cost V 1 base and J 6 bases, with 9 bases left between them. Germline CDR1 is SGHAT and CDR2 is FQNNGV. The CDR3 runs to 14 residues. The CDR3 here is CASSLARAAGELFF. CDR3 DNA sequence: TGTGCCAGCAGCTTAGCCAGGGCGGCCGGGGAGCTGTTTTTT.

The chain uses TRBV7-9 and TRBJ1-5; 11 nucleotides agree with TRBD1. Germline assignment: CDR1 SEHNR and CDR2 FQNEAQ (reference sequence). This CDR3 region has 14 residues. Unmatched junction bases numbered 4, after V lost 5 bases and J lost 7 bases. CDR3 in DNA: TGTGCCAGCAGCAGCGGGACAGGGGGACAGCCCCAGCATTTT. This sequence encodes CASSSGTGGQPQHF. The complete variable domain, with remaining parts taken from reference TRBV7-9 and TRBJ1-5, reads DTGVSQNPRHKITKRGQNVTFRCDPISEHNRLYWYRQTLGQGPEFLTYFQNEAQLEKSRLLSDRFSAERPKGSFSTLEIQRTEQGDSAMYLCASSSGTGGQPQHFGDGTRLSIL.

This clone was observed a few times. The rearrangement links TRBV6-6 to TRBJ1-1; 9 bases line up with TRBD1. The CDR3 length is 14 residues. With V trimmed by 6 bases and J by 10 bases, 12 bases remained unmatched. Germline loops: CDR1 MNHNY, CDR2 SVGAGI (reference sequence). The CDR3 is CASSLRDRAEGAFF. The CDR3 DNA sequence: TGTGCCAGCAGCCTCCGGGACAGGGCTGAGGGAGCTTTCTTT.

The V and J genes are TRBV4-1 and TRBJ1-1; the D gene is possibly TRBD1 (6 bases). The CDR3 loop spans 18 amino acids. Germline CDR1 reads MGHRA; CDR2 reads YSYEKL. The ends were cut back, 0 bases at V and 0 bases at J, with 17 bases in the middle. CDR3 loop: CASSQERWEGEVNTEAFF. The CDR3 DNA reads as TGCGCCAGCAGCCAAGAAAGGTGGGAGGGGGAGGTGAACACTGAAGCTTTCTTT.

This chain links TRBV4-3 with TRBJ1-1, with D maybe TRBD1 (6 bases). Germline V gives CDR1 LGHNA, CDR2 YSLEER. The CDR3 length is 15 residues. V was clipped by 1 base and J by 7 bases, with 16 bases between them. CDR3: CASSQGLIQGDEAFF. Written as DNA, the CDR3 is TGCGCCAGCAGCCAAGGTCTAATACAGGGAGATGAAGCTTTCTTT.

V and J are TRBV19 and TRBJ2-2; D gene uncertain. The germline CDR1 and CDR2 sequences are LNHDA and SQIVND (reference sequence). V dropped 3 bases and J dropped 5 bases, with 16 bases sitting between them. This CDR3 region has 16 residues. CDR3 bases: TGTGCCAGTAGTATCTTCACACCGACGGGTACCGGGGAGCTGTTTTTT. Its translation is CASSIFTPTGTGELFF.

The gene calls are TRBV12-3 or TRBV12-4 and TRBJ1-2; D is unresolved. The CDR3 is 12 amino acids. With 4 bases removed from V and 8 bases from J, the gap between germline ends came to 11 bases. The CDR3 reads CASSSSFRGYTF. The CDR3 DNA reads TGTGCCAGCAGTTCCTCGTTTAGAGGCTACACCTTC.

The J gene is TRBJ1-4, the V gene TRBV27; the D gene is possibly TRBD1 (6 bases). V gave up 6 bases and J gave up 8 bases, with 16 bases separating them. Looked up from germline, CDR1 is MNHEY and CDR2 is SMNVEV (reference sequence). The CDR3 consists of 14 residues. The CDR3 loop is CASRQAGTLEKLFF. The CDR3 DNA reads as TGTGCCAGCAGGCAGGCAGGGACATTAGAAAAACTGTTTTTT.

The V and J genes are TRBV28 and TRBJ1-3, with D perhaps matching TRBD1 (5 bases). The CDR3 has 15 residues. The V end was cut by 5 bases, the J end by 0 bases, with 11 bases between. CDR1 is MDHEN and CDR2 is SYDVKM in the germline V gene. CDR3 loop: CASSHQGPSGNTIYF. The CDR3 bases are TGTGCCAGCAGTCATCAGGGCCCCTCTGGAAACACCATATATTTT.

The chain recombines TRBV9 with TRBJ1-1; TRBD1 aligns across 7 bases. Trimming took 0 bases from V and 2 from J; bases not matched to a gene: 10. Per germline, CDR1 SGDLS and CDR2 YYNGEE. The CDR3 has 17 residues. CDR3 DNA: TGTGCCAGCAGCGTAGGTACAGGGGTGGGACTTAACACTGAAGCTTTCTTT. It codes for CASSVGTGVGLNTEAFF. Complete variable domain (other parts from reference TRBV9 and TRBJ1-1): DSGVTQTPKHLITATGQRVTLRCSPRSGDLSVYWYQQSLDQGLQFLIQYYNGEERAKGNILERFSAQQFPDLHSELNLSSLELGDSALYFCASSVGTGVGLNTEAFFGQGTRLTVV.

CDR3 sequence: CASSPTVETQYF. The CDR3 DNA follows: TGTGCCAGCAGCCCGACTGTTGAGACCCAGTACTTC. The rearrangement links TRBV3-1 (or the pseudogene TRBV3-2) to TRBJ2-5; D not resolved. Trimming took 4 bases from V and 5 from J, leaving 8 bases between them. The CDR3 is made up of 12 amino acids. Germline V gene data show CDR1 as LGHDT and CDR2 as YNNKEL (reference sequence).

This chain joins TRBV11-1 and TRBJ2-3; D unclear. Trimming pared 3 bases from V and 0 bases from J, leaving 10 bases between. Germline values: CDR1 SGHAT, CDR2 FQDESV (reference sequence). The CDR3 length is 15 residues. The CDR3 DNA follows: TGTGCCAGCAGCTTGATGGAGCTGAGCACAGATACGCAGTATTTT. Translation gives CASSLMELSTDTQYF.

This clone is a singleton in its sample. The chain recombines TRBV19 with TRBJ1-1; D is ambiguous. V lost 7 bases and J 0 bases, leaving 12 bases between the germline ends. From germline, CDR1 is LNHDA and CDR2 SQIVND (reference sequence). The CDR3 runs 14 residues. The chain's CDR3 is CASTVTAVNTEAFF. The CDR3, as DNA: TGTGCCAGTACCGTGACGGCGGTGAACACTGAAGCTTTCTTT.

J is TRBJ2-7 and V is TRBV7-8; D is possibly TRBD2 (5 bases). V lost 2 bases and J lost 0, with 11 bases in between. Per the germline V gene, CDR1 is SGHVS and CDR2 is FQNEAQ. This CDR3 is built from 15 residues. CDR3 sequence (DNA): TGTGCCAGCAGCTTATCGACTACCTACTCCTACGAGCAGTACTTC. Protein sequence: CASSLSTTYSYEQYF.

This chain links TRBV5-1 with TRBJ2-2, with 11 positions matching TRBD2. CDR1 and CDR2 from the germline V gene are SGHRS and YFSETQ. Trimming took 0 bases from V and 10 from J; bases not matched to a gene: 5. The CDR3 consists of 15 residues. In nucleotides, the CDR3 is TGCGCCAGCAGCTTGGTGACTAGCGGGATAGAGGAGCTGTTTTTT. This encodes CASSLVTSGIEELFF.